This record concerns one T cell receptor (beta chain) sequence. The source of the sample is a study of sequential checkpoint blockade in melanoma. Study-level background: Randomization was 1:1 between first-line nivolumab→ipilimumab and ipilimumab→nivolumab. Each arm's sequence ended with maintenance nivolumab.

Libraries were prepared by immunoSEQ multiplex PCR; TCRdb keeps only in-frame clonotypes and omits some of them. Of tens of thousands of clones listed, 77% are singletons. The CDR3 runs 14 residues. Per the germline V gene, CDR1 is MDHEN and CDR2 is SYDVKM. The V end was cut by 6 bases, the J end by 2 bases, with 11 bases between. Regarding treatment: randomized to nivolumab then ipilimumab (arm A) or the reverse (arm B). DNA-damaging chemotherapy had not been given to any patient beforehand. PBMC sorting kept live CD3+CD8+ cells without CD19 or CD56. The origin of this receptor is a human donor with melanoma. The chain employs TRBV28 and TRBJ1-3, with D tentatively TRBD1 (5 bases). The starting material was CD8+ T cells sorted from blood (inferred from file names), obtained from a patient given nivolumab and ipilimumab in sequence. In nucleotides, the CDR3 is TGTGCCAGCAGCCCGGGGGGGACTGGAAACACCATATATTTT. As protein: CASSPGGTGNTIYF. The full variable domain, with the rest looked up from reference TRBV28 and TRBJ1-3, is DVKVTQSSRYLVKRTGEKVFLECVQDMDHENMFWYRQDPGLGLRLIYFSYDVKMKEKGDIPEGYSVSREKKERFSLILESASTNQTSMYLCASSPGGTGNTIYFGEGSWLTVV.